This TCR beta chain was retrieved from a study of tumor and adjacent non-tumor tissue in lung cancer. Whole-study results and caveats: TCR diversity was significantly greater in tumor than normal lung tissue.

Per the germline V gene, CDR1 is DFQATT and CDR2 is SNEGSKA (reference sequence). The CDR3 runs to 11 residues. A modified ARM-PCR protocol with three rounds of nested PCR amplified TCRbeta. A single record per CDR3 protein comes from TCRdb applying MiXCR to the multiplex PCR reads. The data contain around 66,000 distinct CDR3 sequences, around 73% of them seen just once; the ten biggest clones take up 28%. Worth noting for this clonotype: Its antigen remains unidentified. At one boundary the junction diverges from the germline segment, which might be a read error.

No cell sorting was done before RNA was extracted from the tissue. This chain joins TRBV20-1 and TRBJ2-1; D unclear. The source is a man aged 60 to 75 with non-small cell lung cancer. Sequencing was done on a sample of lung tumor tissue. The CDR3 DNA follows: TGCAATGCTATCCCCGAGAATAAGCAGCTCTTC. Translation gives CNAIPENKQLF.